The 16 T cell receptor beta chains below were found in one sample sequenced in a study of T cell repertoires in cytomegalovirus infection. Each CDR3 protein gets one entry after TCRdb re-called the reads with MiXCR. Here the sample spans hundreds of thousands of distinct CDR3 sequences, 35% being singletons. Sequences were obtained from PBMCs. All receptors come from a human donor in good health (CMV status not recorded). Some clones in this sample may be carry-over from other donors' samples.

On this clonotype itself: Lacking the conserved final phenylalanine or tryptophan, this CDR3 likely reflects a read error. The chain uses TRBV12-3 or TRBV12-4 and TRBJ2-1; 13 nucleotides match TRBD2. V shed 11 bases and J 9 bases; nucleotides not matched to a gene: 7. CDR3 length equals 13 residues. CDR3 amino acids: CAAGTSGMVEQFL. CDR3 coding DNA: TGTGCCGCCGGGACTAGCGGGATGGTTGAGCAGTTCTTA.

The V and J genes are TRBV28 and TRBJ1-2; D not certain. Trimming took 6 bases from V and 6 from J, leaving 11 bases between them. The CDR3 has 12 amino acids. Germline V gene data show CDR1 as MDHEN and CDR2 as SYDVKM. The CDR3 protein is CASRYNRDGYTF. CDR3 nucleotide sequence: TGTGCCAGCAGATACAATCGGGATGGCTACACCTTC.

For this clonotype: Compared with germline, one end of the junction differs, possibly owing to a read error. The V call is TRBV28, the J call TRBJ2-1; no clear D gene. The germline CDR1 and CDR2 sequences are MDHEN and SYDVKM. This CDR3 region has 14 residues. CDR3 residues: CASTPRTDDNEQCF. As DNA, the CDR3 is TGTGCCAGTACGCCCCGAACCGACGACAATGAGCAGTGCTTC.

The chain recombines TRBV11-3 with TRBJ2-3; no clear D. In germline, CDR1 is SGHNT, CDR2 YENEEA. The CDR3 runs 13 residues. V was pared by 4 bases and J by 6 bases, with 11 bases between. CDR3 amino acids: CASSSYGADTQYF. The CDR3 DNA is TGTGCCAGCAGCTCCTATGGAGCGGATACGCAGTATTTT.

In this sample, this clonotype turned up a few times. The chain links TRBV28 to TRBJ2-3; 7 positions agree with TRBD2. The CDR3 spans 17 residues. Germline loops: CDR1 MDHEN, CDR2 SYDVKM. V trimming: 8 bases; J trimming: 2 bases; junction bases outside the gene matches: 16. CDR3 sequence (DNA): TGTGCCAGCCTGGGCCTTCTAGCGGCAACACTCACAGATACGCAGTATTTT. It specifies CASLGLLAATLTDTQYF.

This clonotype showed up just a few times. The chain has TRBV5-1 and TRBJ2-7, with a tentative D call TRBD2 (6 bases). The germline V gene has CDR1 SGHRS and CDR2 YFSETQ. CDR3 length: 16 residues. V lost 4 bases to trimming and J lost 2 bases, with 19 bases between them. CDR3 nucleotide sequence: TGCGCCAGCAGCCTGGAACCGCCGGGACTCACCTACGAGCAGTACTTC. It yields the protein CASSLEPPGLTYEQYF.

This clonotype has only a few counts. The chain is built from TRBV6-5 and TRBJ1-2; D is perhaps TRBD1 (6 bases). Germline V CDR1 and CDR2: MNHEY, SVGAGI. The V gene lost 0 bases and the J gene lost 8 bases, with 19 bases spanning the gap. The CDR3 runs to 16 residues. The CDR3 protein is CASSYSVVGGARGYTF. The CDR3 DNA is TGTGCCAGCAGTTACTCCGTCGTGGGGGGCGCACGGGGCTACACCTTC.

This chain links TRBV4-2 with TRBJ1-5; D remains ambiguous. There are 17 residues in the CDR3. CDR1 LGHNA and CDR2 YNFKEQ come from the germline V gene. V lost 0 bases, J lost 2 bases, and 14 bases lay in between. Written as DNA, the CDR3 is TGTGCCAGCAGCCAAGATCTTGTAGGGATGGGCAATCAGCCCCAGCATTTT. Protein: CASSQDLVGMGNQPQHF.

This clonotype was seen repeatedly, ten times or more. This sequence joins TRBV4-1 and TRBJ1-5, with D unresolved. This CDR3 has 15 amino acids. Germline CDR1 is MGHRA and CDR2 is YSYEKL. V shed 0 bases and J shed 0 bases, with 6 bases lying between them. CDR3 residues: CASSQEQSSNQPQHF. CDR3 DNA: TGCGCCAGCAGCCAAGAGCAGAGTAGCAATCAGCCCCAGCATTTT.

In nucleotides, the CDR3 is TGTGCCAGCAGCTTAGGGGACCTCCTCGCCGAGCAGTACTTC. It is translated as CASSLGDLLAEQYF. The genes are TRBV7-6 and TRBJ2-7; D is perhaps TRBD1 or TRBD2 (5 bases each). Germline V gene lookup returns CDR1 SGHVS and CDR2 FNYEAQ. V was pared by 1 base and J by 6 bases, with 13 bases between. The CDR3 sequence is 14 residues long.

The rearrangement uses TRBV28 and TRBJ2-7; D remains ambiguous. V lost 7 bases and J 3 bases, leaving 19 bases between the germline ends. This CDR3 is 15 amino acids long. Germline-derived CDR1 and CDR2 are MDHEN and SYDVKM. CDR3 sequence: CASNIAQTYFYEQYF. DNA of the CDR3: TGTGCCAGCAACATTGCTCAGACATACTTCTACGAGCAGTACTTC.

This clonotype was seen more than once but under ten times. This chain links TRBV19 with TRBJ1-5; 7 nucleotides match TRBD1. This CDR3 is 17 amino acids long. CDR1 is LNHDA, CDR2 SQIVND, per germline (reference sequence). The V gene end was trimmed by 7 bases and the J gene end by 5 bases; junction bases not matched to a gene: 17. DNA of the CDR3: TGTGCCAGTAAACTCCGACAGGGAGCACGGCGCGATCAGCCCCAGCATTTT. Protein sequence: CASKLRQGARRDQPQHF.

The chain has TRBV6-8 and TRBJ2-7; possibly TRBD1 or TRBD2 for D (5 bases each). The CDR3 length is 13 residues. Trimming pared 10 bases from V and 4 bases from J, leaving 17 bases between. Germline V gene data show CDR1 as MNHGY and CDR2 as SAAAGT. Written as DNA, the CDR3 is TGTGCCACCTCAGGGACCCCGGGATACGAGCAGTACTTC. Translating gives CATSGTPGYEQYF.

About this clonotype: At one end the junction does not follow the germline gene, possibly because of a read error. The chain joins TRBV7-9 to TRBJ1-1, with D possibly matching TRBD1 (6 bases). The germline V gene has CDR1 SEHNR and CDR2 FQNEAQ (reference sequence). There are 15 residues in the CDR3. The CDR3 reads CASGFLRGMNTEAFF. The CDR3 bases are TGTGCCAGCGGCTTCTTAAGGGGGATGAACACTGAAGCTTTCTTT.

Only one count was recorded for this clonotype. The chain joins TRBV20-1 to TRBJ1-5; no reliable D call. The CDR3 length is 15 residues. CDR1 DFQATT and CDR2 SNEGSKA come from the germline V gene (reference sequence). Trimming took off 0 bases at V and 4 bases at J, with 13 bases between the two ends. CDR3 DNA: TGCAGTGCTAGAGATCCGAGGGATCCGAATCAGCCCCAGCATTTT. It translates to CSARDPRDPNQPQHF.

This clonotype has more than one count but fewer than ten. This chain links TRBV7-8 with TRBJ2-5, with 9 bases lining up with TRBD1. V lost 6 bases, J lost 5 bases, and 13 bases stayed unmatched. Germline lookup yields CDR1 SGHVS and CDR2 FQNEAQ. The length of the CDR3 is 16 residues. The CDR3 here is CASSSSRGTGRETQYF. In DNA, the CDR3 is TGTGCCAGCAGTTCCTCCCGAGGGACAGGGAGGGAGACCCAGTACTTC.